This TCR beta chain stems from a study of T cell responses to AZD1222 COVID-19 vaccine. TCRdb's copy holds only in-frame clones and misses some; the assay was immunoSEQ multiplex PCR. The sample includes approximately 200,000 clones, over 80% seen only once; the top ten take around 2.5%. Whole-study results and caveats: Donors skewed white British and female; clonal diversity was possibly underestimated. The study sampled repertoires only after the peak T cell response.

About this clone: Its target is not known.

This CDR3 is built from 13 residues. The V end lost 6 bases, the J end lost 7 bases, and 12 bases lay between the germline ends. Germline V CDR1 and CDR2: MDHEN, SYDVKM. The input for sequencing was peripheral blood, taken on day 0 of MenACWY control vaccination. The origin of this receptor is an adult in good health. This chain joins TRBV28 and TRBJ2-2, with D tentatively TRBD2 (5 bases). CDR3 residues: CASSSLVSGELFF. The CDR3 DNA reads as TGTGCCAGCAGCTCACTAGTTAGCGGGGAGCTGTTTTTT. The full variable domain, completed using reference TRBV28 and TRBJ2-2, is DVKVTQSSRYLVKRTGEKVFLECVQDMDHENMFWYRQDPGLGLRLIYFSYDVKMKEKGDIPEGYSVSREKKERFSLILESASTNQTSMYLCASSSLVSGELFFGEGSRLTVL.